This T cell receptor beta chain appears in the sequencing data of a study of technical replicates of blood from a handful of donors. Assay: immunoSEQ multiplex PCR; the TCRdb copy retains only in-frame clones and omits some. The table shows about 88,000 clones, with approximately 94% occurring only once. There are 15 residues in the CDR3. The germline V and J ends were trimmed by 6 bases and 5 bases, with 20 bases remaining between them. Germline V CDR1 and CDR2: MDHEN, SYDVKM. J is TRBJ2-7 and V is TRBV28; perhaps TRBD2 as D (5 bases). This clonotype originated in a human donor in good health. Material: T cells isolated from PBMCs. CDR3 loop: CASRFRGSTIDEQYF. The CDR3 coding sequence is TGTGCCAGCAGATTTAGAGGGAGTACCATCGACGAGCAGTACTTC.